This T cell receptor (beta chain) was found in a study of T cell changes during pregnancy in multiple sclerosis. Sequenced by immunoSEQ multiplex PCR; TCRdb stores in-frame clones only, minus some. The table records 60,000 or so clones, 90% to 95% of them present only once. Trimming pared 0 bases from V and 4 bases from J, leaving 10 bases between. Germline V CDR1 and CDR2: MNHNY, SVGAGI (reference sequence). The length of the CDR3 is 16 residues. This specimen consisted of peripheral blood, obtained before pregnancy. The chain uses TRBV6-6 and TRBJ2-6; TRBD1 is a possible D gene (5 bases). This TCR was sampled from a female donor with multiple sclerosis, enrolled in a pregnancy study. For the CDR3, the DNA is TGTGCCAGCAGTTACTCAAGGGGCTTCGGGGCCAACGTCCTGACTTTC. This encodes CASSYSRGFGANVLTF.